Below are 24 T cell receptor beta chains sequenced from a single sample in a study of T cell changes during pregnancy in multiple sclerosis. Assay: immunoSEQ multiplex PCR; the TCRdb copy retains only in-frame clones and omits some. The sample lists over 50,000 clones, 90% occurring once. The sample here was peripheral blood, taken in the first trimester of pregnancy. These receptors were obtained from a female donor in good health, enrolled as a control in a pregnancy study.

V is TRBV5-4 and J is TRBJ1-1; 7 nucleotides line up with TRBD1. This CDR3 is built from 15 residues. CDR1 and CDR2 (germline): SGHNT, YYREEE (reference sequence). Trimming took 2 bases from V and 8 from J; bases not matched to a gene: 12. CDR3: CASSLETGRQTEAFF. As DNA, the CDR3 is TGTGCCAGCAGCTTAGAGACAGGGAGGCAAACCGAAGCTTTCTTT. Full variable domain (remainder filled in from reference TRBV5-4 and TRBJ1-1): ETGVTQSPTHLIKTRGQQVTLRCSSQSGHNTVSWYQQALGQGPQFIFQYYREEENGRGNFPPRFSGLQFPNYSSELNVNALELDDSALYLCASSLETGRQTEAFFGQGTRLTVV.

CDR3 coding DNA: TGTGCCAGCTCACCTCCTGACGAGGCCTACGAGCAGTACTTC. Residues: CASSPPDEAYEQYF. The V call is TRBV18, the J call TRBJ2-7; no clear D. Deletions cut 3 bases from V and 2 bases from J, with 11 bases between. This CDR3 contains 14 residues. Germline values: CDR1 KGHSH, CDR2 LQKENI.

The CDR3 DNA follows: TGTGCCAGCAGCCTCTCCGGGACAAATTATCAGCCCCAGCATTTT. It encodes CASSLSGTNYQPQHF. V gene TRBV7-2 combines with J gene TRBJ1-5, with D possibly TRBD1 on 6 matching bases. The CDR3 spans 15 residues. From germline, CDR1 is SGHTA and CDR2 FQGNSA. V gave up 5 bases and J gave up 5 bases, with 16 bases separating them.

The chain combines TRBV7-6 with TRBJ1-1; D is possibly TRBD1 (5 bases). The V end was cut by 6 bases, the J end by 3 bases, with 11 bases between. Germline V gene data show CDR1 as SGHVS and CDR2 as FNYEAQ. The CDR3 is made up of 13 amino acids. CDR3 sequence reads: CASSPRGYTEAFF. Written as DNA, the CDR3 is TGTGCCAGCAGTCCCCGGGGGTACACTGAAGCTTTCTTT. The full variable domain, rest sourced from reference TRBV7-6 and TRBJ1-1, is GAGVSQSPRYKVTKRGQDVALRCDPISGHVSLYWYRQALGQGPEFLTYFNYEAQQDKSGLPNDRFSAERPEGSISTLTIQRTEQRDSAMYRCASSPRGYTEAFFGQGTRLTVV.

In regard to this clone: The junction departs from the called germline gene at one end, perhaps through a read error. V and J are TRBV7-7 and TRBJ2-5; perhaps TRBD2 as D (7 bases). Germline V lookup: CDR1 SSHAT, CDR2 FNYEAQ (reference sequence). CDR3 size: 13 residues. The CDR3 protein is CASSLGGPETQYF. The CDR3 region has the DNA TGTGCTAGCAGCTTGGGGGGGCCGGAGACCCAGTACTTC. The whole variable domain, remainder taken from reference TRBV7-7 and TRBJ2-5, is GAGVSQSPRYKVTKRGQDVTLRCDPISSHATLYWYQQALGQGPEFLTYFNYEAQPDKSGLPSDRFSAERPEGSISTLTIQRTEQRDSAMYRCASSLGGPETQYFGPGTRLLVL.

J is TRBJ2-7 and V is TRBV6-5, with 10 bases fitting TRBD2. CDR1 and CDR2 from the germline V gene are MNHEY and SVGAGI. The CDR3 spans 14 residues. V was pared by 6 bases and J by 1 base, with 3 bases of the junction left unmatched. The DNA for the CDR3 is TGTGCCAGCAGCCGGACTAGCGGATCCTACGAGCAGTACTTC. Its protein product is CASSRTSGSYEQYF.

The gene calls are TRBV6-5 and TRBJ1-3, with 7 positions matching TRBD1. V lost 5 bases, J lost 3 bases, and 7 bases stayed unmatched. Looked up from germline, CDR1 is MNHEY and CDR2 is SVGAGI. The CDR3 covers 15 residues. The CDR3 DNA reads TGTGCCAGCAGTAACCACAGGGGTTTTGGAAACACCATATATTTT. Amino acid sequence: CASSNHRGFGNTIYF.

This sequence joins TRBV20-1 and TRBJ2-7, with D perhaps TRBD2 (5 bases). V was pared by 1 base and J by 9 bases, with 10 bases between. The CDR3 has 11 residues. Germline lookup yields CDR1 DFQATT and CDR2 SNEGSKA (reference sequence). The CDR3 nucleotides read TGCAGTGCTAGAGTGATCGAGGGGCAGTACTTC. Its protein product is CSARVIEGQYF.

This clone was seen more than once but under ten times. The chain employs TRBV2 and TRBJ2-2; TRBD1 aligns across 8 bases. J gave up 6 bases and V 7 bases, and 10 bases lay outside the gene matches. This CDR3 has 15 amino acids. CDR1 and CDR2 (germline): SNHLY, FYNNEI. CDR3 residues: CASNPGQVIPGELFF. Here the CDR3 DNA reads TGTGCCAGCAATCCGGGACAGGTGATTCCCGGGGAGCTGTTTTTT.

The chain is built from TRBV15 and TRBJ1-1, with D unresolved. CDR1 and CDR2 (germline): LNHNV, YYDKDF (reference sequence). V was clipped by 0 bases and J by 5 bases, with 13 bases between them. This CDR3 is 15 amino acids long. CDR3 loop: CATSRDFLGRTEAFF. Written as DNA, the CDR3 is TGTGCCACCAGCAGAGATTTTTTGGGCCGAACTGAAGCTTTCTTT.

This chain links TRBV6-5 with TRBJ2-1; 10 bases are a match to TRBD2. There are 15 residues in the CDR3. V lost 8 bases, J lost 10 bases, and 14 bases stayed unmatched. CDR1 and CDR2 from the germline V gene are MNHEY and SVGAGI. The CDR3: CASQGGLAGGGEQFF. DNA of the CDR3: TGTGCCAGCCAAGGGGGGTTAGCGGGAGGAGGCGAGCAGTTCTTC.

The chain has TRBV4-2 and TRBJ1-4, with 11 bases matching TRBD1. The CDR3 consists of 16 residues. CDR1 is LGHNA, CDR2 YNFKEQ, per germline. The V gene end was trimmed by 0 bases and the J gene end by 7 bases; junction bases not matched to a gene: 4. This CDR3 is CASSQDSGTGGEKLFF. CDR3 in DNA: TGTGCCAGCAGCCAAGATTCTGGGACAGGGGGTGAAAAACTGTTTTTT.

This clone is medium-sized in the sample. This chain connects TRBV18 to TRBJ2-7; 7 bases align to TRBD2. The V gene end was trimmed by 6 bases and the J gene end by 6 bases; junction bases not matched to a gene: 5. The CDR3 covers 12 residues. The germline V gene encodes CDR1 KGHSH and CDR2 LQKENI. As DNA, the CDR3 is TGTGCCAGCTCGCATACTAGCGTCGAGCAGTACTTC. Protein: CASSHTSVEQYF.

The chain is built from TRBV7-8 and TRBJ2-2, with 10 positions matching TRBD2. The germline CDR1 and CDR2 sequences are SGHVS and FQNEAQ. This CDR3 comprises 16 residues. V was pared by 5 bases and J by 5 bases, with 8 bases of the junction left unmatched. The CDR3 DNA follows: TGTGCCAGCAGCCCTTCTCTAGCGGGAGAGACCGGGGAGCTGTTTTTT. This codes for CASSPSLAGETGELFF.

This sequence joins TRBV30 and TRBJ2-3, with 10 bases matching TRBD2. Germline V gives CDR1 GTSNPN, CDR2 SVGIG (reference sequence). The CDR3 has 13 amino acids. V trimming: 5 bases; J trimming: 8 bases; junction bases outside the gene matches: 7. The CDR3 DNA follows: TGTGCCTGGGCAGCGGGGGGGCCGATTACGCAGTATTTT. This gives the protein CAWAAGGPITQYF.

The chain couples TRBV6-5 to TRBJ1-5, with D perhaps matching TRBD1 (6 bases). Germline loops: CDR1 MNHEY, CDR2 SVGAGI. The length of the CDR3 is 14 residues. Trimming shortened V by 5 bases and J by 10 bases, and 18 bases separated the two germline ends. The DNA of the CDR3 is TGTGCCAGCAGTCCAGACAGGATTGTGGGTCCCCAGCATTTT. This sequence encodes CASSPDRIVGPQHF.

The chain recombines TRBV6-6 with TRBJ2-2; D is undetermined. In germline, CDR1 is MNHNY, CDR2 SVGAGI (reference sequence). V was trimmed by 6 bases and J by 0 bases, leaving 5 bases between them. The CDR3 has 13 amino acids. DNA of the CDR3: TGTGCCAGCAGCACACCGAACACCGGGGAGCTGTTTTTT. Residues: CASSTPNTGELFF.

CDR3 DNA: TGTGCCTGGGGGACAGGGGACGACTATGGCTACACCTTC. As protein: CAWGTGDDYGYTF. The chain has TRBV30 and TRBJ1-2; TRBD1 agrees at 10 bases. This CDR3 is 13 amino acids long. V lost 5 bases to trimming and J lost 3 bases; unmatched junction nucleotides: 3. CDR1 and CDR2 from the germline V gene are GTSNPN and SVGIG (reference sequence).

V usage is TRBV25-1 and J usage is TRBJ2-3; 7 bases agree with TRBD1. Germline V gene data show CDR1 as MGHDK and CDR2 as SYGVNS. The CDR3 totals 14 residues. The J segment lost 4 bases and the V segment lost 6 bases, leaving 7 bases of the junction unmatched. CDR3: CASSEEGGSDTQYF. Written as DNA, the CDR3 is TGTGCCAGCAGCGAGGAAGGGGGCTCAGATACGCAGTATTTT. Looking up the rest from reference TRBV25-1 and TRBJ2-3 gives the full variable domain: EADIYQTPRYLVIGTGKKITLECSQTMGHDKMYWYQQDPGMELHLIHYSYGVNSTEKGDLSSESTVSRIRTEHFPLTLESARPSHTSQYLCASSEEGGSDTQYFGPGTRLTVL.

The rearrangement joins TRBV27 to TRBJ2-7; 7 positions agree with TRBD2. This CDR3 is 13 amino acids long. Germline CDR1 MNHEY, CDR2 SMNVEV (reference sequence). The J segment lost 4 bases and the V segment lost 5 bases, leaving 5 bases of the junction unmatched. The CDR3 DNA sequence: TGTGCCAGCAGTCCGGGGGGTTTTTACGAGCAGTACTTC. It is translated as CASSPGGFYEQYF.

The chain combines TRBV5-8 with TRBJ2-5; TRBD2 aligns across 8 bases. V trimming: 0 bases; J trimming: 5 bases; junction bases outside the gene matches: 3. The germline V gene has CDR1 SGHTS and CDR2 YDEGEE. This CDR3 has 14 amino acids. The CDR3 sequence: CASSLETSAETQYF. CDR3 DNA sequence: TGTGCCAGCAGCTTGGAGACTAGCGCGGAGACCCAGTACTTC.

J is TRBJ1-1 and V is TRBV6-4; a weak D match, TRBD1 (6 bases). Germline assignment: CDR1 MRHNA and CDR2 SNTAGT. V shed 0 bases and J shed 1 base, with 12 bases lying between them. CDR3 length: 16 residues. CDR3 nucleotide sequence: TGTGCCAGCAGTGACTCGAGTCGGACAGAGAACACTGAAGCTTTCTTT. Translated: CASSDSSRTENTEAFF.

This chain connects TRBV19 to TRBJ2-2, with 10 bases aligning to TRBD1. Trimming at V came to 6 bases and at J to 4 bases, leaving 11 bases not matched to a gene. CDR1 and CDR2 (germline): LNHDA, SQIVND (reference sequence). CDR3 length equals 17 residues. The CDR3 sequence: CASRFHVRDRGTGELFF. In nucleotides, the CDR3 is TGTGCCAGTAGGTTTCACGTCCGGGACAGGGGCACCGGGGAGCTGTTTTTT.

V and J are TRBV30 and TRBJ1-1; a weak D match, TRBD1 (5 bases). Trimming removed 2 bases from V and 1 base from J, with 8 bases in between. In germline, CDR1 is GTSNPN, CDR2 SVGIG (reference sequence). This CDR3 region has 13 residues. The CDR3 coding sequence is TGTGCCTGGAGTCTCCAGGGGAACACTGAAGCTTTCTTT. Encoded protein: CAWSLQGNTEAFF. The complete variable domain, with remaining parts taken from reference TRBV30 and TRBJ1-1, reads SQTIHQWPATLVQPVGSPLSLECTVEGTSNPNLYWYRQAAGRGLQLLFYSVGIGQISSEVPQNLSASRPQDRQFILSSKKLLLSDSGFYLCAWSLQGNTEAFFGQGTRLTVV.